The next 3 T cell receptor beta chains were all read from a single sample in a study of OX40 agonist ivuxolimab in advanced cancers. The repertoire was sequenced with immunoSEQ multiplex PCR; TCRdb's copy has only in-frame clones and lacks some. The sample lists around 56,000 clones; approximately 85% were seen once. Sequencing used CD4+ or CD8+ T cells sorted from blood, obtained in a trial of the OX40 agonist ivuxolimab. These receptors all come from an adult with an advanced solid tumor such as melanoma, head and neck, liver or kidney cancer.

The chain has TRBV28 and TRBJ2-1, with D perhaps matching TRBD2 (5 bases). The V gene's germline CDR1 is MDHEN and CDR2 SYDVKM. Trimming removed 6 bases at V and 0 bases at J, with 12 bases between. The CDR3 has 15 amino acids. CDR3 in DNA: TGTGCCAGCAGCCCGGGGTCTAGCTCCTACAATGAGCAGTTCTTC. Its translation is CASSPGSSSYNEQFF.

The gene calls are TRBV4-3 and TRBJ2-3, with TRBD1 matching over 10 bases. Germline V gene sequence: CDR1 LGHNA, CDR2 YSLEER. This CDR3 is 15 amino acids long. V gave up 4 bases and J gave up 6 bases; unmatched junction bases: 7. The CDR3 nucleotides are TGCGCCAGCAGCCCCCGACAGGGGGCGGTGGATACGCAGTATTTT. Translating it yields CASSPRQGAVDTQYF.

The chain joins TRBV6-4 to TRBJ2-2, with TRBD1 matching 8 bases. The junction had 7 bases not matched to a gene; V was cut back by 0 bases and J by 4 bases. Germline CDR1 reads MRHNA; CDR2 reads SNTAGT. The CDR3 consists of 17 residues. CDR3 sequence (DNA): TGTGCCAGCAGTGACTCTGTTGGGACAGGACTCACCGGGGAGCTGTTTTTT. It codes for CASSDSVGTGLTGELFF.